This TCR beta chain stems from a study of post-analysis software for immune sequencing data. Study-level results: With F measure, samples from one preparation batch clustered together strongly. Patients used several TRBV segments, including TRBV5-6, TRBV5-1 and TRBV20-1, more often than controls.

After removal of 5 bases from V and 4 bases from J, the junction contained 14 bases not matched to a gene. CDR1 DFQATT and CDR2 SNEGSKA come from the germline V gene (reference sequence). The CDR3 length is 18 residues. cDNA libraries of TCR beta carried unique molecular identifiers. TCRdb reanalysed the PCR reads using MiXCR and keeps one entry per CDR3 protein. The profile shows roughly 650,000 distinct CDR3 sequences, around 60% of them singletons. A word on this clonotype: No antigen is known for it.

The chain carries TRBV20-1 and TRBJ2-3, with 14 bases that match TRBD2. This receptor was taken from a girl aged 2 to 9 with multiple sclerosis. Input material: blood. The CDR3 nucleotides read TGCAGTGCTCCGACGGGACTAGCGGGAGTCGTGATCGCAGATACGCAGTATTTT. As protein: CSAPTGLAGVVIADTQYF.